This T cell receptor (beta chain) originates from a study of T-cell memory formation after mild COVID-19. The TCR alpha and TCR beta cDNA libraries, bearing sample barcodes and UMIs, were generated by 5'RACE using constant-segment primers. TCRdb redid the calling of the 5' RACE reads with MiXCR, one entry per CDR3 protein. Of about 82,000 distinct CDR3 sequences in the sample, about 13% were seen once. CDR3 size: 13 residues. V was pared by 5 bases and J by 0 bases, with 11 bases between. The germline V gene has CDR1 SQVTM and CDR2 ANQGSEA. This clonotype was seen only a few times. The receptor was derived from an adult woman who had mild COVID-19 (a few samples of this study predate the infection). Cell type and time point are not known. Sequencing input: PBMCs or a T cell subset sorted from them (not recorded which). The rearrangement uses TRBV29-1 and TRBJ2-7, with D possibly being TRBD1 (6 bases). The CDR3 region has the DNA TGCAGCGTTATGACAGGAAACTCCTACGAGCAGTACTTC. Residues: CSVMTGNSYEQYF.